The 4 T cell receptor beta chains presented below share a single source sample, sequenced in a study of blood T cell repertoires in COVID-19. This table comes from immunoSEQ multiplex PCR, and its TCRdb copy is limited to in-frame clones, with some not included. The sample includes 90,000 to 150,000 clones, 71% of them seen just once. The material sequenced was peripheral blood. The source of these receptors is a human donor with acute or convalescent COVID-19. The donor label of this sample is uncertain.

The chain is built from TRBV6-5 and TRBJ1-2; tentatively, D is TRBD1 (6 bases). The CDR3 loop spans 15 amino acids. From germline, CDR1 is MNHEY and CDR2 SVGAGI. The V end lost 7 bases, the J end lost 1 base, and 16 bases lay between the germline ends. The CDR3 DNA reads TGTGCCAGCACACCATCGACAGGCGGTAACTATGGCTACACCTTC. This codes for CASTPSTGGNYGYTF.

The chain has TRBV7-9 and TRBJ2-1; TRBD2 matches at 9 bases. This CDR3 spans 19 amino acids. V shed 5 bases, J shed 0 bases, and the junction held 14 bases outside the gene matches. Germline CDR1 reads SEHNR; CDR2 reads FQNEAQ (reference sequence). The CDR3 DNA reads TGTGCCAGCAGCCCCCGGGGGCGGGGGGGACCGAGCTCCTACAATGAGCAGTTCTTC. Its translation is CASSPRGRGGPSSYNEQFF.

J is TRBJ2-3 and V is TRBV5-6; 7 nucleotides line up with TRBD1. Unmatched junction bases numbered 8, after V lost 7 bases and J lost 3 bases. CDR3 length: 14 residues. Germline V gene sequence: CDR1 SGHDT, CDR2 YYEEEE. The CDR3 reads CASGPGQITDTQYF. CDR3 DNA sequence: TGTGCCAGCGGGCCGGGACAGATAACAGATACGCAGTATTTT.

The rearrangement joins TRBV27 to TRBJ1-5; the D gene is possibly TRBD1 (6 bases). V was pared by 6 bases and J by 3 bases, with 15 bases between. The CDR3 length is 15 residues. Germline V gene lookup returns CDR1 MNHEY and CDR2 SMNVEV (reference sequence). For the CDR3, the DNA is TGTGCCAGCAGGCGAACAGGGTATTACAATCAGCCCCAGCATTTT. It codes for CASRRTGYYNQPQHF.